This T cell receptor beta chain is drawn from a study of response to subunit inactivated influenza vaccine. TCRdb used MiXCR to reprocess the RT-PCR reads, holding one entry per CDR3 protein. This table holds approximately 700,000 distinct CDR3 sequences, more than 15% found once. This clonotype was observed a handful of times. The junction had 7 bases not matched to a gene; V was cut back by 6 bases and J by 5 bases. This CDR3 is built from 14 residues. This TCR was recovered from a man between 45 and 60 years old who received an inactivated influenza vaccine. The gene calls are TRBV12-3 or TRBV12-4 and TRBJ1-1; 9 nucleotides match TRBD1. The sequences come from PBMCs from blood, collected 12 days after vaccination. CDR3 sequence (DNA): TGTGCCAGCAGAGATGGGACAGGGAAGACTGAAGCTTTCTTT. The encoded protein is CASRDGTGKTEAFF.